This T cell receptor (beta chain) was found in a study of T cell repertoires in cytomegalovirus infection (dated by TCRdb to 2018 to 2020). About the investigation overall: Alongside well-studied HLA-B-restricted epitopes, the peptide stimulations were aimed at recently identified HLA-C-restricted CMV epitopes, whose presentation resists viral immunomodulation. The HLA type of each donor mattered for the analysis, because public TCR beta signatures pointed to carriage of CMV infection along with the matching HLA type.

Sequencing instrument: Illumina HiSeq 1500. TCRdb itself trimmed the public reads at Q25 with fastp, ran MiXCR and retained productive beta chains. Each entry merges the rows of one CDR3 protein and shows their most common DNA and genes. This sample comprises 680,000 or so distinct CDR3 sequences, around a third of them detected only once. Roughly 18% of the sample goes to the ten largest clones. The sample's treatment or condition, from its label and the paper: in vitro stimulation with specific CMV peptide epitopes to enrich CMV-specific T cells. This clonotype was recorded a few times. Its antigen has not been determined. One base away there is no much larger clone; base qualities are not given. Broader findings and caveats from the paper: Carriers of CMV infection plus the relevant HLA type were discriminated by the cumulative frequency of public TCR beta family members in the study cohort and in an independent roughly 370-donor cohort. The ex vivo response was dominated by HLA-C-restricted CMV-specific TCR beta clonotypes, and the single most frequent clonotype in two of eight donors was supplied by these HLA-C-restricted clonotypes.

Reading from cysteine to phenylalanine, the CDR3 counts 12 amino acids. Just the 36-base CDR3 DNA is kept, in frame starting at base 1. V is cut by 5 bases and J by 5 bases, and the space between the germline ends is 10 bases. The clonotype originates from a human donor in good health (CMV status not recorded). Some clones in this sample may be carry-over from other donors' samples. Recombination linked TRBV7-1 to TRBJ2-7; the D segment cannot be called with confidence. TRBV7-1 is an ORF; its function is uncertain. The source material was cultured PBMCs, sampled from culture after CMV antigen stimulation. The DNA sequence is given as TGTGCCAGCAGCCAACATGGGAACGAGCAGTACTTC. It encodes CASSQHGNEQYF.